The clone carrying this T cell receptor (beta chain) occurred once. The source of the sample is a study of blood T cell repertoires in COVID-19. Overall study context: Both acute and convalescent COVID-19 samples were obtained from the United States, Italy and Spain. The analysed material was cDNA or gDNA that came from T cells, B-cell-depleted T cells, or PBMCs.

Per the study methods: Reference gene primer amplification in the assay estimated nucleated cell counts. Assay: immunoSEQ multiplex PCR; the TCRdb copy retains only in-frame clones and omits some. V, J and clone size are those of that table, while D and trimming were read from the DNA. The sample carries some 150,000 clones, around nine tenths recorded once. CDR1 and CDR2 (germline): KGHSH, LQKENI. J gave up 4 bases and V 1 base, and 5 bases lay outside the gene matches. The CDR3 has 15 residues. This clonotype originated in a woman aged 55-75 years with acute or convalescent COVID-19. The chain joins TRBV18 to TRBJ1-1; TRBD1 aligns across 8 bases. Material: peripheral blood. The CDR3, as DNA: TGTGCCAGCTCACCACTAGGACAGGGTATCACTGAAGCTTTCTTT. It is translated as CASSPLGQGITEAFF.